This is a list of T cell receptor beta chains from one sample in a study of T cells in Graves' hyperthyroidism and ophthalmopathy. TCRdb recomputed calls from the multiplex PCR reads with MiXCR, one row per CDR3 protein. This table holds about 700,000 distinct CDR3 sequences, roughly 15% found once. The sequenced sample was blood. The receptors come from a woman in her late teens or twenties with Graves' hyperthyroidism. The CDR3 runs from the conserved cysteine through the conserved F or W. A D gene is named only where the DNA matches it firmly. Expanded clones get a size class; other rows say once, few or many, or leave the size out.

d_gene,abundance,v_gene,j_gene,CDR3nt,CDR3aa
TRBD2,many,TRBV27,TRBJ2-3,TGTGCCAGCAGTTTACGGATGGCGGGAGGGCCGAGGGATACGCAGTATTTT,CASSLRMAGGPRDTQYF
TRBD2,.,TRBV30,TRBJ2-7,TGTGCCGCTCGGAAGCGGGAGCGTTCGTTCTACGAGCAGTACTTC,CAARKRERSFYEQYF
.,many,TRBV11-2,TRBJ2-1,TGTGCCAGCAGCTTAGAGCGGGCTAGCACCCACAATGAGCAGTTCTTC,CASSLERASTHNEQFF
.,.,TRBV5-6,TRBJ1-1,TGTGCCAGCATCCCACGGACCCGGAACACTGAAGCTTTCTTT,CASIPRTRNTEAFF
.,.,TRBV4-1,TRBJ1-2,TGCGCCAGCAGCCAAGGTCGTCAGACTGATAACTATGGCTACACCTTC,CASSQGRQTDNYGYTF
.,.,TRBV30,TRBJ1-2,TGTGCCTGGAAGCCCCTCCTCCCCTTGGAGGGCCATAACTATGGCTACACCTTC,CAWKPLLPLEGHNYGYTF
.,many,TRBV11-2,TRBJ2-7,TGTGCCAGCAGCTTAACCCCCCTAGGAGGTGGGGAGCAGTACTTC,CASSLTPLGGGEQYF
TRBD1,many,TRBV7-2,TRBJ2-5,TGTGCCAGCAGCTACCGAGGGACAGTACGCCAAGAGACCCAGTACTTC,CASSYRGTVRQETQYF
.,few,TRBV5-4,TRBJ1-2,TGTGCCAGCAGCTTGGAAGCCCTGAACTATGGCTACACCTTC,CASSLEALNYGYTF
TRBD1,many,TRBV7-2,TRBJ1-5,TGTGCCAGCAGCTGGGACAGTAGCAATCAGCCCCAGCATTTT,CASSWDSSNQPQHF
.,many,TRBV29-1,TRBJ1-1,TGCAGCGTTGAAGGCGGTAACACTGAAGCTTTCTTT,CSVEGGNTEAFF